This TCR beta chain was identified during a study of identical twins. Each CDR3 protein gets one entry after TCRdb re-called the 5' RACE reads with MiXCR. This sample has 400,000 to 500,000 distinct CDR3 sequences; roughly 18% occur once, and the top ten carry around 12%. The sequence was collected from a man between 50 and 59 years old in good health. The sequencing input was naive T cells sorted from blood.

As DNA, the CDR3 is TGCAGTGCCAGTCAAGTATGGCAGGGTGGTTCTGGGGCCAACGTCCTGACTTTC. Encoded protein: CSASQVWQGGSGANVLTF. The gene calls are TRBV20-1 and TRBJ2-6; tentatively, D is TRBD1 (5 bases). Looked up from germline, CDR1 is DFQATT and CDR2 is SNEGSKA (reference sequence). Trimming shortened V by 6 bases and J by 1 base, and 22 bases separated the two germline ends. There are 18 residues in the CDR3.